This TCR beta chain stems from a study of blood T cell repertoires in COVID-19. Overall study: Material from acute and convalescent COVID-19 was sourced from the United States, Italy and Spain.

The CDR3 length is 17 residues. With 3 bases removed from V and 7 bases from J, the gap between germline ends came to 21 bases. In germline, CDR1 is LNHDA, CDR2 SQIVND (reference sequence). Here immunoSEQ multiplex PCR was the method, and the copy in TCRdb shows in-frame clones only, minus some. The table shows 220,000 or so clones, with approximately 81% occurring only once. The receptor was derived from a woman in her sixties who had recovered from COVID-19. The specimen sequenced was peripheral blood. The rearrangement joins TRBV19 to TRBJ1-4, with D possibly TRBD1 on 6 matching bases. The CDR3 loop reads CASSIRAGDGFGEKLFF. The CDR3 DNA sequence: TGTGCCAGTAGTATTCGGGCAGGGGATGGTTTTGGTGAAAAACTGTTTTTT.